This T cell receptor beta chain was sequenced for a study of metastatic and nonmetastatic thyroid tumors. In the study overall: A comparison of repertoires was made across blood and tumor or nodule tissue from malignant and benign thyroid patients.

The entire patient cohort was treatment-naive prior to thyroid surgery. This clone has a count of ten or more. TCRdb called clones again from the PCR reads with MiXCR. The repertoire has about 15,000 clones, roughly 24% of them found once; the top ten carry roughly 9.7%. CDR3 size: 14 residues. V was trimmed by 5 bases and J by 0 bases, leaving 11 bases between them. CDR1 LGHDT and CDR2 YNNKEL come from the germline V gene (reference sequence). This sequence joins TRBV3-1 and TRBJ2-7; D not certain. Sequenced: blood. The sequence derives from a male donor with papillary thyroid cancer or a benign thyroid nodule (not recorded which). Some clones in this sample may be carry-over from other donors' samples. The CDR3 nucleotides read TGTGCCAGCAGCAAGCAACAGAGCTCCTACGAGCAGTACTTC. This codes for CASSKQQSSYEQYF.